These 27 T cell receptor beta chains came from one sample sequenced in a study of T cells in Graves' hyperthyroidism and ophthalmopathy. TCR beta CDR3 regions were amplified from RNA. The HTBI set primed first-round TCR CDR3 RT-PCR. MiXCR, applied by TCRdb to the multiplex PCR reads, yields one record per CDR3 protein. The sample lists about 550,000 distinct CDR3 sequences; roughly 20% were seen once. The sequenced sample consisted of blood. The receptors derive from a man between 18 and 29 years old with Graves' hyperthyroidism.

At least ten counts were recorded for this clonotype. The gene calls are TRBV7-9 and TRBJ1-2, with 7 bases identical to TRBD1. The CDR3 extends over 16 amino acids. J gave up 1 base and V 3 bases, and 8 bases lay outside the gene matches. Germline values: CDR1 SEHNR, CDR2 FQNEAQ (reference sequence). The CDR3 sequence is CASSFGQAYRNYGYTF. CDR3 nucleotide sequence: TGTGCCAGCAGCTTTGGACAGGCCTACCGTAACTATGGCTACACCTTC.

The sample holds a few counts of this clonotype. CDR3 protein: CASSTNWETQYF. CDR3 bases: TGTGCCAGCAGCACCAATTGGGAGACCCAGTACTTC. V and J are TRBV6-2 or TRBV6-3 and TRBJ2-5; unclear D gene. CDR1 is MNHEY and CDR2 is SVGEGT in the germline V gene. The CDR3 is 12 residues long. V was pared by 6 bases and J by 5 bases, with 10 bases between.

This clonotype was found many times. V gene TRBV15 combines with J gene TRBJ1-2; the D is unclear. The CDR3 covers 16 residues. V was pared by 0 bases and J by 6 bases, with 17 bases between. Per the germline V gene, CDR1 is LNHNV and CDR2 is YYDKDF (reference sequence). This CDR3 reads CATSRDRNFFVDGYTF. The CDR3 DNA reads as TGTGCCACCAGCAGAGATCGGAACTTTTTCGTCGATGGCTACACCTTC.

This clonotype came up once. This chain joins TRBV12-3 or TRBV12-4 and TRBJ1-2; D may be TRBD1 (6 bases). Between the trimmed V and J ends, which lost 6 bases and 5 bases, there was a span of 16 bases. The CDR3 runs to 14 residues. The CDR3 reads CASRAGARVYGYTF. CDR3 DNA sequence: TGTGCCAGCAGGGCAGGGGCGCGAGTTTATGGCTACACCTTC.

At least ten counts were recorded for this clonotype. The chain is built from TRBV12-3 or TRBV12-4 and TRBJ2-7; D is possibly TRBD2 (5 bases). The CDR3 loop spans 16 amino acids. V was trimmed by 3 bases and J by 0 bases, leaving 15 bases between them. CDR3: CASSFYLGLNSYEQYF. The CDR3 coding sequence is TGTGCCAGCAGTTTCTATCTTGGACTGAACTCCTACGAGCAGTACTTC.

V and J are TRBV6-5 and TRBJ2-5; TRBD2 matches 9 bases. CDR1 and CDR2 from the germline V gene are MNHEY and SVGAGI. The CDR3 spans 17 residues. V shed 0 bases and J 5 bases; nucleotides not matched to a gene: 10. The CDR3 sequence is CASSYSAFAGGRETQYF. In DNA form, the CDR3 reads TGTGCCAGCAGTTACTCGGCTTTCGCGGGGGGGCGGGAGACCCAGTACTTC.

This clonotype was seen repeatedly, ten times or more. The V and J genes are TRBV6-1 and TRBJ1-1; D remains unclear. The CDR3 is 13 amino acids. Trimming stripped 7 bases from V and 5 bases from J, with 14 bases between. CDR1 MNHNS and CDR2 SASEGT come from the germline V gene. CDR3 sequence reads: CASTTGSGTEAFF. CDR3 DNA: TGTGCCAGCACCACCGGGTCTGGGACTGAAGCTTTCTTT.

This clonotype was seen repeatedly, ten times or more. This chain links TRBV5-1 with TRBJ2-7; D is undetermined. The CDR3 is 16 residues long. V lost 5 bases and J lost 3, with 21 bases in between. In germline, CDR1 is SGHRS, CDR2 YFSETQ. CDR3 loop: CASRGVEMGLGYEQYF. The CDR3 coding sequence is TGCGCCAGCAGGGGCGTAGAAATGGGATTAGGCTACGAGCAGTACTTC.

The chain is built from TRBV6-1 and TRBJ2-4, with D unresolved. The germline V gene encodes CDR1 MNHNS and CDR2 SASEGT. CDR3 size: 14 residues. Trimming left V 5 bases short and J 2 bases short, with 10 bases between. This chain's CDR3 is CASSPPYPKNIQYF. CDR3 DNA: TGTGCCAGCAGTCCCCCTTACCCCAAAAACATTCAGTACTTC.

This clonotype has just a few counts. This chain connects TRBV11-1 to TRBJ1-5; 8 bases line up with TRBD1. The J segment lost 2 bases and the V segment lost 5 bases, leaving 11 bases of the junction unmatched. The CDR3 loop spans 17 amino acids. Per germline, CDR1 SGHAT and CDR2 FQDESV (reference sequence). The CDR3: CASSLDRGRMGNQPQHF. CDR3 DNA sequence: TGTGCCAGCAGCCTTGACAGGGGAAGGATGGGCAATCAGCCCCAGCATTTT.

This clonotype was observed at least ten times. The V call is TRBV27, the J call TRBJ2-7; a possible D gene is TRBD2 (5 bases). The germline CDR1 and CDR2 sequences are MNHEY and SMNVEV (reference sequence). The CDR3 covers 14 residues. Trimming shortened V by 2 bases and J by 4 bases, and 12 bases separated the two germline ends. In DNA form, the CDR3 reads TGTGCCAGCAGTTTAGACGGGATGGGGTACGAGCAGTACTTC. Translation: CASSLDGMGYEQYF.

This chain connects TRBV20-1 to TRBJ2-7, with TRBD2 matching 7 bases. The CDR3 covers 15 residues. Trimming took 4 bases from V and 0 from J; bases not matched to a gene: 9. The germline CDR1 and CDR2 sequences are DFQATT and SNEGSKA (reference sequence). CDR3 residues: CSATPWSSGSYEQYF. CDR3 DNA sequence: TGCAGTGCTACCCCCTGGTCTAGCGGCTCCTACGAGCAGTACTTC.

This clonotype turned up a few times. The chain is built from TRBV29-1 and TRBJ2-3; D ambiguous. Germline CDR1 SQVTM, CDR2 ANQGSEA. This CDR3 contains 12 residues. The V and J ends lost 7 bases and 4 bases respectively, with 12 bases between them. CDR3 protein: CSGKGPPDTQYF. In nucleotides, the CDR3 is TGCAGCGGCAAGGGCCCCCCAGATACGCAGTATTTT.

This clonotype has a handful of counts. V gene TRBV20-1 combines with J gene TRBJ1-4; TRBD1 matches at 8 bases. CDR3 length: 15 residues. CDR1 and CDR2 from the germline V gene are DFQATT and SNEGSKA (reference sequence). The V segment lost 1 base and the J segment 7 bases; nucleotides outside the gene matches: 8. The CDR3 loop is CSARVRLQGVEKLFF. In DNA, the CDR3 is TGCAGTGCTAGAGTTCGGTTACAGGGGGTTGAAAAACTGTTTTTT.

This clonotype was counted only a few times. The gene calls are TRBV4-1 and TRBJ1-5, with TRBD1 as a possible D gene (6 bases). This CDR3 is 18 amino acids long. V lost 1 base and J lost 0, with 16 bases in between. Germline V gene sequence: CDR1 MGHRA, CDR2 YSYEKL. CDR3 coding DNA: TGCGCCAGCAGCCAAGCCCGCAGGGGAAGGGATAGCAATCAGCCCCAGCATTTT. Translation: CASSQARRGRDSNQPQHF.

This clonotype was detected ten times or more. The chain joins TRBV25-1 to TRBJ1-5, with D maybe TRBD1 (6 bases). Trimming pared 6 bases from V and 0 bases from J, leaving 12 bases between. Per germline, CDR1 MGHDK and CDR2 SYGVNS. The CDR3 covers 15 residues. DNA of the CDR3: TGTGCCAGCAGGCCCGGCAGGGGTAGCAATCAGCCCCAGCATTTT. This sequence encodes CASRPGRGSNQPQHF. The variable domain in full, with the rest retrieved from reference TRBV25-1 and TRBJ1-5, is EADIYQTPRYLVIGTGKKITLECSQTMGHDKMYWYQQDPGMELHLIHYSYGVNSTEKGDLSSESTVSRIRTEHFPLTLESARPSHTSQYLCASRPGRGSNQPQHFGDGTRLSIL.

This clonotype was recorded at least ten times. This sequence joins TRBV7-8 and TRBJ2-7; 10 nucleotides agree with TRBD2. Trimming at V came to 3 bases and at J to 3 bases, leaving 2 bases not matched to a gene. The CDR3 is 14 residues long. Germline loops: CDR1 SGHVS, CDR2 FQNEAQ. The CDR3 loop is CASSFSGGHYEQYF. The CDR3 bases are TGTGCCAGCAGCTTTAGCGGGGGGCACTACGAGCAGTACTTC.

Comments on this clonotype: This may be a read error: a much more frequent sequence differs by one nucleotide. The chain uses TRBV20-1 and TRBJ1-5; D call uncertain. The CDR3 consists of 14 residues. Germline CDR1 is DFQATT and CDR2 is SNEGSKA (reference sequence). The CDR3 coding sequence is TGCCGTGCTAGAGATCGTAGTGAAGGACTGCCCCAGCATTTT. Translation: CRARDRSEGLPQHF.

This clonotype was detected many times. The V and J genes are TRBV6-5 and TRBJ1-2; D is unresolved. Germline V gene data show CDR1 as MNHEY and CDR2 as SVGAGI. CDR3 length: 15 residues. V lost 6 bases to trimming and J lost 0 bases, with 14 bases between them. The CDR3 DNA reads TGTGCCAGCAGCACCCCGACAAAATCTAACTATGGCTACACCTTC. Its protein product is CASSTPTKSNYGYTF.

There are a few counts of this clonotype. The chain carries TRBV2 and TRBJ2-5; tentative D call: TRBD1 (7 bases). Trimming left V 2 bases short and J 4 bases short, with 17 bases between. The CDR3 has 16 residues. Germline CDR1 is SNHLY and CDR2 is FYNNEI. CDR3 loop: CASSERAGGLGETQYF. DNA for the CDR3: TGTGCCAGCAGTGAAAGGGCAGGGGGGCTTGGAGAGACCCAGTACTTC.

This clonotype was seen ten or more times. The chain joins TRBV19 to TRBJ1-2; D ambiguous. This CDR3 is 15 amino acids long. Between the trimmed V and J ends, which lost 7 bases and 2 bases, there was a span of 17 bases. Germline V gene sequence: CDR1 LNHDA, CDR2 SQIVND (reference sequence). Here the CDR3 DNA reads TGTGCCAGTACCCCGGTGGGCCTATCGAACTATGGCTACACCTTC. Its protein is CASTPVGLSNYGYTF.

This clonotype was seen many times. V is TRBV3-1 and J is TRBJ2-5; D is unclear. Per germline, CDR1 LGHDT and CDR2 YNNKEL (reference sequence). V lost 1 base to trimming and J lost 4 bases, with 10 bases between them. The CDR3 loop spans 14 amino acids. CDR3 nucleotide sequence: TGTGCCAGCAGCCAAGCTTTAGCAACAGAGACCCAGTACTTC. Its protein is CASSQALATETQYF.

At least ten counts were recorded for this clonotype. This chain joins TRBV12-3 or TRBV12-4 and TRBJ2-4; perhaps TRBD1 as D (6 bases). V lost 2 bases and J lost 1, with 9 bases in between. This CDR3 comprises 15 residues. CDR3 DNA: TGTGCCAGCAGTTTAAGGGGGATGGCCAAAAACATTCAGTACTTC. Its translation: CASSLRGMAKNIQYF.

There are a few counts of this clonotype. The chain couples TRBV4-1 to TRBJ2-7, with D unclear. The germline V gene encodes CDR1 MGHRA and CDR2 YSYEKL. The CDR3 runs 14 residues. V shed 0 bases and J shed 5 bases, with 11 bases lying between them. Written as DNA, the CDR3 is TGCGCCAGCAGCCAAGAGGGGTTATCGAACGAGCAGTACTTC. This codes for CASSQEGLSNEQYF.

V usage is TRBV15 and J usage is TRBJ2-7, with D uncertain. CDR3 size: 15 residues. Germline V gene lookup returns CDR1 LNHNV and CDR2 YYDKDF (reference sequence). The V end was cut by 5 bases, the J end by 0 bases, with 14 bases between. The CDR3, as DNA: TGTGCCACCAGCGAAACCCCAGGAGACTCCTACGAGCAGTACTTC. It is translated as CATSETPGDSYEQYF.

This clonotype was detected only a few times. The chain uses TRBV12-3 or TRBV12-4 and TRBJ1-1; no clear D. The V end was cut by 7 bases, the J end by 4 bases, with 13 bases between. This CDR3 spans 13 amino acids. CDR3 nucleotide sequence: TGTGCCAGCACCCTAACCTGGGGCACTGAAGCTTTCTTT. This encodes CASTLTWGTEAFF.

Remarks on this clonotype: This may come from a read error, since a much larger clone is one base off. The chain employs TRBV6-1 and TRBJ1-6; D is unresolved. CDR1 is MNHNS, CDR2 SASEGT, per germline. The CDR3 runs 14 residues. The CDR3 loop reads CVSSKDGGNSPLHF. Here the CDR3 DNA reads TGTGTCAGCAGTAAGGACGGAGGAAATTCACCCCTCCACTTT.